A single sample is the source of the 17 T cell receptor beta chains below, sequenced in a study of blood T cell repertoires in COVID-19. Generated by immunoSEQ multiplex PCR, the TCRdb table keeps only in-frame clones and is missing some. The sample consists of 150,000 to 200,000 clones, about 87% of them appearing once. The sample comprised peripheral blood. These receptors were collected from a woman aged 60-75 years who had recovered from COVID-19.

The rearrangement uses TRBV5-1 and TRBJ2-5; D ambiguous. This CDR3 is 13 amino acids long. Trimming cost V 2 bases and J 2 bases, with 7 bases left between them. Germline CDR1 is SGHRS and CDR2 is YFSETQ. CDR3 in DNA: TGCGCCAGCAGCTTACTTCAACAAGAGACCCAGTACTTC. It is translated as CASSLLQQETQYF. The full variable domain, rest sourced from reference TRBV5-1 and TRBJ2-5, is KAGVTQTPRYLIKTRGQQVTLSCSPISGHRSVSWYQQTPGQGLQFLFEYFSETQRNKGNFPGRFSGRQFSNSRSEMNVSTLELGDSALYLCASSLLQQETQYFGPGTRLLVL.

The chain recombines TRBV27 with TRBJ2-7, with D perhaps matching TRBD1 (5 bases). The germline gives CDR1 MNHEY, CDR2 SMNVEV (reference sequence). The V gene lost 2 bases and the J gene lost 2 bases, with 16 bases spanning the gap. This CDR3 comprises 16 residues. The CDR3 sequence: CASSLGAGLSTYEQYF. CDR3 bases: TGTGCCAGCAGTTTAGGTGCAGGGTTAAGCACCTACGAGCAGTACTTC.

The genes are TRBV6-6 and TRBJ1-2; possible D gene TRBD1, 6 bases. The CDR3 is 15 residues long. V lost 2 bases, J lost 4 bases, and 14 bases lay in between. Germline loops: CDR1 MNHNY, CDR2 SVGAGI (reference sequence). The CDR3 reads CASSYPQGATYGYTF. In nucleotides, the CDR3 is TGTGCCAGCAGTTACCCACAGGGTGCGACCTATGGCTACACCTTC.

The V call is TRBV5-1, the J call TRBJ2-1, with 8 bases aligning to TRBD2. The germline CDR1 and CDR2 sequences are SGHRS and YFSETQ. V trimming: 4 bases; J trimming: 8 bases; junction bases outside the gene matches: 14. The CDR3 loop spans 16 amino acids. CDR3: CASSPGSGSGGDEQFF. CDR3 nucleotides: TGCGCCAGCAGCCCAGGTTCGGGAAGCGGGGGTGATGAGCAGTTCTTC.

V is TRBV9 and J is TRBJ1-2; D perhaps matches TRBD1 (5 bases). In germline, CDR1 is SGDLS, CDR2 YYNGEE. The CDR3 runs 12 residues. The ends were cut back, 7 bases at V and 6 bases at J, with 13 bases in the middle. The CDR3 coding sequence is TGTGCCAGCGGCGAAAGGGGTAATGGCTACACCTTC. Protein product: CASGERGNGYTF.

The V gene is TRBV7-8, the J gene TRBJ1-2; a weak D match, TRBD1 (5 bases). Germline loops: CDR1 SGHVS, CDR2 FQNEAQ. The CDR3 is 15 amino acids. Trimming left V 4 bases short and J 0 bases short, with 12 bases between. In DNA form, the CDR3 reads TGTGCCAGCAGCTCATACACGGGGGCTAACTATGGCTACACCTTC. Residues: CASSSYTGANYGYTF.

This clone occurred a few times. The chain carries TRBV29-1 and TRBJ1-1; no clear D gene. The CDR3 has 11 residues. Looked up from germline, CDR1 is SQVTM and CDR2 is ANQGSEA. The V and J ends lost 4 bases and 1 base respectively, with 4 bases between them. The CDR3, as DNA: TGCAGCGTTGTAGCGAACACTGAAGCTTTCTTT. It specifies CSVVANTEAFF.

The chain has TRBV9 and TRBJ1-6; the D gene is possibly TRBD1 (5 bases). The CDR3 contains 14 residues. Looked up from germline, CDR1 is SGDLS and CDR2 is YYNGEE. Deletions cut 0 bases from V and 10 bases from J, with 11 bases between. Here the CDR3 DNA reads TGTGCCAGCAGCGTAGTGAGGGAGGGGTCACCCCTCCACTTT. It yields the protein CASSVVREGSPLHF.

The chain links TRBV12-5 to TRBJ1-1, with TRBD1 identical over 7 bases. The germline gives CDR1 LGHNT, CDR2 FRNRAP. V dropped 1 base and J dropped 10; count of bases not matched to a gene: 3. The CDR3 contains 12 residues. CDR3 DNA sequence: TGTGCTAGTGGTTTGGCAGACAGGGTAGCTTTCTTT. Residues: CASGLADRVAFF.

This chain links TRBV27 with TRBJ2-6, with D possibly being TRBD1 (5 bases). The V end lost 2 bases, the J end lost 7 bases, and 18 bases lay between the germline ends. Per the germline V gene, CDR1 is MNHEY and CDR2 is SMNVEV (reference sequence). The CDR3 length is 17 residues. CDR3 coding DNA: TGTGCCAGCAGTTTAGTTGGGGCCAGCTACGCTGCCAACGTCCTGACTTTC. It codes for CASSLVGASYAANVLTF. Looking up the rest from reference TRBV27 and TRBJ2-6 gives the full variable domain: EAQVTQNPRYLITVTGKKLTVTCSQNMNHEYMSWYRQDPGLGLRQIYYSMNVEVTDKGDVPEGYKVSRKEKRNFPLILESPSPNQTSLYFCASSLVGASYAANVLTFGAGSRLTVL.

The chain employs TRBV11-2 and TRBJ2-1, with TRBD2 matching over 7 bases. The CDR3 is 16 residues long. Germline CDR1 is SGHAT and CDR2 is FQNNGV. J gave up 8 bases and V 1 base, and 11 bases lay outside the gene matches. The CDR3 coding sequence is TGTGCCAGCAGCTTAGTCCGCGGCGGGGGTCGAGATGAGCAGTTCTTC. As protein: CASSLVRGGGRDEQFF.

The genes are TRBV5-1 and TRBJ1-2; 7 nucleotides match TRBD1. Germline V gene lookup returns CDR1 SGHRS and CDR2 YFSETQ. The CDR3 is 14 residues long. V lost 4 bases, J lost 5 bases, and 8 bases stayed unmatched. The CDR3 coding sequence is TGCGCCAGCAGCCCCTCGGGACAGATTTATGGCTACACCTTC. It specifies CASSPSGQIYGYTF.

The rearrangement uses TRBV6-6 and TRBJ2-1; D may be TRBD1 (5 bases). Trimming took off 5 bases at V and 11 bases at J, with 13 bases between the two ends. The CDR3 spans 12 residues. Per the germline V gene, CDR1 is MNHNY and CDR2 is SVGAGI (reference sequence). This CDR3 is CASSPSAGQQFF. CDR3 coding DNA: TGTGCCAGCAGTCCCTCGGCAGGGCAGCAGTTCTTC.

J is TRBJ2-3 and V is TRBV29-1, with 10 bases aligning to TRBD1. J lost 2 bases, V lost 7 bases, and 6 bases had no gene match. Germline lookup yields CDR1 SQVTM and CDR2 ANQGSEA. There are 14 residues in the CDR3. The CDR3 coding sequence is TGCAGCGGCTGGACAGGGGGTCCCACAGATACGCAGTATTTT. As protein: CSGWTGGPTDTQYF.

The rearrangement uses TRBV15 and TRBJ1-1; a weak D match, TRBD1 (6 bases). V was clipped by 3 bases and J by 6 bases, with 11 bases between them. This CDR3 contains 13 residues. CDR1 and CDR2 (germline): LNHNV, YYDKDF (reference sequence). CDR3 residues: CATSSGQYAEAFF. The DNA for the CDR3 is TGTGCCACCAGCAGTGGACAGTACGCTGAAGCTTTCTTT. The full variable domain, with the rest looked up from reference TRBV15 and TRBJ1-1, is DAMVIQNPRYQVTQFGKPVTLSCSQTLNHNVMYWYQQKSSQAPKLLFHYYDKDFNNEADTPDNFQSRRPNTSFCFLDIRSPGLGDTAMYLCATSSGQYAEAFFGQGTRLTVV.

The chain combines TRBV19 with TRBJ1-5; D is possibly TRBD1 (6 bases). Trimming left V 4 bases short and J 0 bases short, with 16 bases between. There are 17 residues in the CDR3. From germline, CDR1 is LNHDA and CDR2 SQIVND (reference sequence). The CDR3 DNA reads as TGTGCCAGTAGTAACTTTCCGACAGGCCTTAGCAATCAGCCCCAGCATTTT. Translated, it gives CASSNFPTGLSNQPQHF.

As DNA, the CDR3 is TGTGCCAGCAGCCTGACAGGGGCTTTCTATGGCTACACCTTC. Its protein product is CASSLTGAFYGYTF. The rearrangement links TRBV28 to TRBJ1-2; 8 nucleotides agree with TRBD1. The CDR3 length is 14 residues. V lost 6 bases to trimming and J lost 4 bases; unmatched junction nucleotides: 7. Germline CDR1 MDHEN, CDR2 SYDVKM.